The 20 T cell receptor beta chains below come from one sample, sequenced in a study of shared clonotypes between healthy human individuals. Assay used: immunoSEQ multiplex PCR; TCRdb lists only in-frame clones, some missing. The sample includes 500,000 to 550,000 clones, roughly 95% of them seen just once. Sequencing was performed on naive CD4+ T cells sorted from blood. Documented subset: CD45RA+ positively selected. These TCRs come from a woman aged 25 to 39 in good health.

The CDR3 coding sequence is TGTGCCAGCTCACCACTTGGGACAGGGAAGGTCCCCTACGAGCAGTACTTC. This sequence encodes CASSPLGTGKVPYEQYF. The V call is TRBV18, the J call TRBJ2-7; 9 bases are shared with TRBD1. The germline CDR1 and CDR2 sequences are KGHSH and LQKENI. Germline trimming cut 1 base from V and 2 bases from J; bases unmatched to any gene: 9. There are 17 residues in the CDR3.

This chain links TRBV11-3 with TRBJ2-2; perhaps TRBD1 as D (7 bases). Germline lookup yields CDR1 SGHNT and CDR2 YENEEA. This CDR3 has 13 amino acids. V lost 5 bases and J 6 bases, leaving 10 bases between the germline ends. CDR3 protein: CASSTRGAGELFF. Written as DNA, the CDR3 is TGTGCCAGCAGCACCAGGGGGGCCGGGGAGCTGTTTTTT.

This chain uses TRBV5-6 with TRBJ2-7; 11 bases are a match to TRBD2. In germline, CDR1 is SGHDT, CDR2 YYEEEE. CDR3 length: 15 residues. J was trimmed by 2 bases and V by 2 bases; bases with no gene match: 3. CDR3 amino acids: CASSLLAGDAYEQYF. The DNA for the CDR3 is TGTGCCAGCAGCTTACTAGCGGGAGACGCCTACGAGCAGTACTTC.

About this clone itself: The sample contains more than one DNA sequence encoding this CDR3. The gene calls are TRBV5-1 and TRBJ2-3; 12 nucleotides agree with TRBD2. Germline lookup yields CDR1 SGHRS and CDR2 YFSETQ. CDR3 length equals 15 residues. The V and J ends lost 0 bases and 4 bases, in that order; junction bases with no gene match: 0. The CDR3 coding sequence is TGCGCCAGCAGCTTGGGACTAGCGGGAGCAGATACGCAGTATTTT. Its protein is CASSLGLAGADTQYF.

The chain has TRBV10-3 and TRBJ1-1; 7 bases match TRBD1. Unmatched junction bases numbered 8, after V lost 3 bases and J lost 7 bases. The CDR3 has 14 residues. Germline CDR1 and CDR2: ENHRY and SYGVKD. The CDR3 DNA is TGTGCCATCAGTGATCCCGTCCAGGGGGTTGAAGCTTTCTTT. Residues: CAISDPVQGVEAFF.

The rearrangement uses TRBV5-1 and TRBJ2-2, with D tentatively TRBD2 (6 bases). This CDR3 region has 17 residues. V gave up 1 base and J gave up 2 bases, with 15 bases separating them. CDR1 is SGHRS and CDR2 is YFSETQ in the germline V gene. The DNA of the CDR3 is TGCGCCAGCAGCTTGAGTTCACTAGCTATCAACACCGGGGAGCTGTTTTTT. Protein product: CASSLSSLAINTGELFF.

The chain uses TRBV5-4 and TRBJ1-2; the D gene is possibly TRBD1 (6 bases). Trimming shortened V by 4 bases and J by 7 bases, and 23 bases separated the two germline ends. The CDR3 is 16 amino acids. Germline CDR1 reads SGHNT; CDR2 reads YYREEE (reference sequence). CDR3 nucleotide sequence: TGTGCCAGCAGCAATAAAACAGGGATCTTTTTCGGTGGCTACACCTTC. Protein sequence: CASSNKTGIFFGGYTF.

The chain is built from TRBV19 and TRBJ2-1; unclear D gene. This CDR3 contains 14 residues. V was clipped by 3 bases and J by 8 bases, with 14 bases between them. The germline V gene has CDR1 LNHDA and CDR2 SQIVND (reference sequence). CDR3 bases: TGTGCCAGTAGTATCGCCACAACCCACCATGAGCAGTTCTTC. This gives the protein CASSIATTHHEQFF.

The chain has TRBV27 and TRBJ2-7; D not certain. The CDR3 is 12 amino acids. Deletions cut 6 bases from V and 9 bases from J, with 15 bases between. Germline CDR1 MNHEY, CDR2 SMNVEV (reference sequence). The CDR3 sequence is CASRPTLQGQYF. The DNA for the CDR3 is TGTGCCAGCAGACCCACACTACAAGGGCAGTACTTC.

This rearrangement joins TRBV27 to TRBJ1-1; the D gene is possibly TRBD1 (6 bases). The V end lost 3 bases, the J end lost 4 bases, and 15 bases lay between the germline ends. The CDR3 length is 15 residues. CDR1 is MNHEY and CDR2 is SMNVEV in the germline V gene (reference sequence). The CDR3 is CASSFGRGRGTEAFF. In nucleotides, the CDR3 is TGTGCCAGCAGTTTCGGGCGAGGCAGGGGCACTGAAGCTTTCTTT.

This chain links TRBV7-2 with TRBJ2-5; no firm D call. From germline, CDR1 is SGHTA and CDR2 FQGNSA. With 1 base removed from V and 3 bases from J, the gap between germline ends came to 9 bases. This CDR3 comprises 14 residues. CDR3 in DNA: TGTGCCAGCAGCTTAGGTTCCCAAAAAGAGACCCAGTACTTC. This codes for CASSLGSQKETQYF.

The chain joins TRBV27 to TRBJ1-4, with D uncertain. Trimming left V 6 bases short and J 5 bases short, with 16 bases between. CDR3 length: 15 amino acids. Germline V gene lookup returns CDR1 MNHEY and CDR2 SMNVEV (reference sequence). The CDR3: CASSPRWTLNEKLFF. The CDR3 DNA sequence: TGTGCCAGCAGCCCCCGATGGACCCTAAATGAAAAACTGTTTTTT. The full variable domain, rest sourced from reference TRBV27 and TRBJ1-4, is EAQVTQNPRYLITVTGKKLTVTCSQNMNHEYMSWYRQDPGLGLRQIYYSMNVEVTDKGDVPEGYKVSRKEKRNFPLILESPSPNQTSLYFCASSPRWTLNEKLFFGSGTQLSVL.

This CDR3 reads CASSFLNQPQHF. The CDR3 DNA sequence: TGTGCCAGCAGCTTTTTAAATCAGCCCCAGCATTTT. This chain links TRBV5-5 with TRBJ1-5; D ambiguous. Germline CDR1 and CDR2: SGHKS and YYEKEE (reference sequence). The length of the CDR3 is 12 residues. The ends were cut back, 2 bases at V and 4 bases at J, with 4 bases in the middle.

The chain employs TRBV6-1 and TRBJ1-5; TRBD1 matches 10 bases. Looked up from germline, CDR1 is MNHNS and CDR2 is SASEGT. The CDR3 is made up of 15 amino acids. The V and J ends lost 5 bases and 7 bases, in that order; junction bases with no gene match: 8. The CDR3 loop reads CASSRTGTGDQPQHF. The CDR3 coding sequence is TGTGCCAGCAGTAGAACCGGGACAGGGGACCAGCCCCAGCATTTT.

The chain combines TRBV28 with TRBJ2-7; possibly TRBD1 for D (7 bases). The CDR3 length is 15 residues. In germline, CDR1 is MDHEN, CDR2 SYDVKM. The germline V and J ends were trimmed by 4 bases and 5 bases, with 18 bases remaining between them. CDR3 DNA sequence: TGTGCCAGCAGTTCCACAGGGGACTCTCTAGACGAGCAGTACTTC. Translating gives CASSSTGDSLDEQYF.

The rearrangement uses TRBV4-2 and TRBJ2-5; D ambiguous. The DNA end is a closer match to TRBJ2-7, so the J assignment may be wrong. This CDR3 is built from 18 residues. Per the germline V gene, CDR1 is LGHNA and CDR2 is YNFKEQ. CDR3 in amino acids: CASSQNVNQKFTIYEQYF. Here the CDR3 DNA reads TGTGCCAGCAGCCAAAATGTTAATCAGAAGTTCACGATCTACGAGCAGTACTTC.

The chain recombines TRBV2 with TRBJ2-2; perhaps TRBD2 as D (5 bases). The CDR3 length is 16 residues. Per germline, CDR1 SNHLY and CDR2 FYNNEI. With 0 bases removed from V and 7 bases from J, the gap between germline ends came to 15 bases. CDR3 amino acids: CASSEARIASYGELFF. CDR3 nucleotides: TGTGCCAGCAGTGAAGCGAGAATAGCTAGCTACGGGGAGCTGTTTTTT.

This chain connects TRBV21-1 to TRBJ2-3; TRBD2, the D gene given by the table, was not confirmed from the DNA. TRBV21-1 is a listed pseudogene. This CDR3 is built from 16 residues. CDR3 in amino acids: CASTRAGGRGTDTQYF. Written as DNA, the CDR3 is TGTGCCAGCACCAGGGCAGGCGGGAGAGGCACAGATACGCAGTATTTT.

The V gene is TRBV7-9, the J gene TRBJ1-4; tentatively, D is TRBD1 (6 bases). This CDR3 region has 15 residues. Trimming stripped 4 bases from V and 6 bases from J, with 15 bases between. In germline, CDR1 is SEHNR, CDR2 FQNEAQ (reference sequence). The CDR3 region has the DNA TGTGCCAGCAGCTCAGATCAGGGGCGGGATGAAAAACTGTTTTTT. Amino acids: CASSSDQGRDEKLFF.

This clone appeared once. This sequence joins TRBV5-1 and TRBJ2-1; 9 positions agree with TRBD2. CDR3 size: 16 residues. The J segment lost 5 bases and the V segment lost 0 bases, leaving 6 bases of the junction unmatched. Germline CDR1 is SGHRS and CDR2 is YFSETQ. The CDR3 DNA reads TGCGCCAGCAGCTTGGTAGGCGGGAGGGCCAACAATGAGCAGTTCTTC. It specifies CASSLVGGRANNEQFF.